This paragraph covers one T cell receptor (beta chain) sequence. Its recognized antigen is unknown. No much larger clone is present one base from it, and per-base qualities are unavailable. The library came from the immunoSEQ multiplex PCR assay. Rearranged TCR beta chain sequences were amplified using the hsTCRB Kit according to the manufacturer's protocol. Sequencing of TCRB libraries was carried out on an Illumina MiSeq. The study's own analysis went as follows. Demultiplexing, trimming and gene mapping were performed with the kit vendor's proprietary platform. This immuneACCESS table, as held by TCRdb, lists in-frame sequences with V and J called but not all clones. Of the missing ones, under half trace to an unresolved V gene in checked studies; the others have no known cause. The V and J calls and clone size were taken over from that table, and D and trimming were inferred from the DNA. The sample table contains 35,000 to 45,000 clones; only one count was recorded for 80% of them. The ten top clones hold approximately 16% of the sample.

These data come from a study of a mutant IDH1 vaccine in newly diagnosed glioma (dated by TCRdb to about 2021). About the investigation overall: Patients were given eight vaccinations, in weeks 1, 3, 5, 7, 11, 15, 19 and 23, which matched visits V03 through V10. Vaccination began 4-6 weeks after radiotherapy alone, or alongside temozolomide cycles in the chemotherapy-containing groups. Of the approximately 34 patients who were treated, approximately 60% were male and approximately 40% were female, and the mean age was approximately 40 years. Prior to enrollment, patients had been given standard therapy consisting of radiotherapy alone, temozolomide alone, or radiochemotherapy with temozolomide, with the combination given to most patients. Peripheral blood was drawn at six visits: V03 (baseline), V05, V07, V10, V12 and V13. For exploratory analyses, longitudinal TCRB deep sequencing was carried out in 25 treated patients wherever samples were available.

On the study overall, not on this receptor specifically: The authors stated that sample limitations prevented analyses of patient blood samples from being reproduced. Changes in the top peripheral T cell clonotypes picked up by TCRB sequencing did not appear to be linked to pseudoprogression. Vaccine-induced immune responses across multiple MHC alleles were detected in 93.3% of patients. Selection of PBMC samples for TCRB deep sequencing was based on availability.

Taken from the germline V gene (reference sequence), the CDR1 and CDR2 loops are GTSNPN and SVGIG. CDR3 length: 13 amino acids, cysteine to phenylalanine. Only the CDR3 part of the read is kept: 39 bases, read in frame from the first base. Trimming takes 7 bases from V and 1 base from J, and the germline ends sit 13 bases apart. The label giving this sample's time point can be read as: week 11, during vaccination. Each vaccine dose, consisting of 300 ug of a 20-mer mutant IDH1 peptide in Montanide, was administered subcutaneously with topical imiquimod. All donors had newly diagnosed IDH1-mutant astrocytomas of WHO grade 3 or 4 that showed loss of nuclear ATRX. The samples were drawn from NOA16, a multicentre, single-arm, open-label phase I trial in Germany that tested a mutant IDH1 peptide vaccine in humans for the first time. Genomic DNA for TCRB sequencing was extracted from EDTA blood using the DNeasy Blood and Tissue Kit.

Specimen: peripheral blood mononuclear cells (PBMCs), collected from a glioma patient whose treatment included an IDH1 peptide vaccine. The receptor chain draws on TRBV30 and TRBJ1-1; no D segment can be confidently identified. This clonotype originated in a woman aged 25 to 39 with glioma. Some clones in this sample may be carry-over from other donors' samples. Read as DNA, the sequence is TGTGCCTCCCCACGCGGTCGGAACACTGAAGCTTTCTTT. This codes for CASPRGRNTEAFF.